This T cell receptor beta chain originates from a study of cytomegalovirus exposure and HLA in healthy donors. Study outcomes and limitations: High specificity and sensitivity for cytomegalovirus status were reported for the classifier. The study designated 164 TCR beta chains cytomegalovirus-associated. As confirmed in vitro, three CMV-associated chains were specific for CMV antigens.

In regard to this clone: Its antigen is not known.

This table comes from immunoSEQ multiplex PCR, and its TCRdb copy is limited to in-frame clones, with some not included. Among about 56,000 clones, roughly 92% were seen once, and the ten largest hold around 1.1%. The V gene's germline CDR1 is SGHNT and CDR2 YYREEE (reference sequence). V trimming: 1 base; J trimming: 4 bases; junction bases outside the gene matches: 5. This CDR3 spans 16 amino acids. What was sequenced was PBMCs. The origin of this receptor is a man between 18 and 29 years old in good health and CMV-seronegative. V gene TRBV5-4 combines with J gene TRBJ2-1; 10 positions agree with TRBD1. The CDR3 loop reads CASSLPGQGSYNEQFF. The CDR3 DNA reads TGTGCCAGCAGCTTGCCGGGACAGGGGTCTTACAATGAGCAGTTCTTC.